The entry below describes one T cell receptor beta chain. Its antigen is as yet unknown. These data come from a study of STAT5B mutations in CD4+ large granular lymphocyte leukemia. The study's findings and limits: TRBV06-family usage was enriched in top patient clones (8/27) versus controls (2/35).

TCRdb's table, derived via immunoSEQ multiplex PCR, lists solely in-frame clones and lacks some. The table shows around 30,000 clones, with around three quarters occurring only once. There are 14 residues in the CDR3. V was clipped by 8 bases and J by 2 bases; unmatched bases: 5. Germline values: CDR1 ENHRY, CDR2 SYGVKD. The rearrangement links TRBV10-3 to TRBJ1-2, with TRBD1 identical over 10 bases. The source is a human donor in good health. The sample comprised CD4+ T cells from blood buffy coats. CDR3 bases: TGTGCCATCGGGACAGGGGTAAGAAACTATGGCTACACCTTC. Translation: CAIGTGVRNYGYTF.